The clone carrying this T cell receptor (beta chain) came up a few times. CDR1 and CDR2 from the germline V gene are KGHSH and LQKENI. The germline V and J ends were trimmed by 2 bases and 4 bases, with 8 bases remaining between them. The CDR3 covers 13 residues. The entry originates in a study of blood T cell repertoires in COVID-19. TCRdb's copy holds only in-frame clones and misses some; the assay was immunoSEQ multiplex PCR. Of about 280,000 clones listed, roughly 90% were seen once; the top ten hold 2.2%. The chain recombines TRBV18 with TRBJ1-2; weak D call: TRBD1 (5 bases). The receptor was isolated from a woman in her 50s who had recovered from COVID-19. Sequences were obtained from peripheral blood. The CDR3 DNA follows: TGTGCCAGCTCACCAGGAGGGGCCTATGGCTACACCTTC. Encoded protein: CASSPGGAYGYTF. Combining the CDR3 with reference TRBV18 and TRBJ1-2 gives the whole variable domain NAGVMQNPRHLVRRRGQEARLRCSPMKGHSHVYWYRQLPEEGLKFMVYLQKENIIDESGMPKERFSAEFPKEGPSILRIQQVVRGDSAAYFCASSPGGAYGYTFGSGTRLTVV.